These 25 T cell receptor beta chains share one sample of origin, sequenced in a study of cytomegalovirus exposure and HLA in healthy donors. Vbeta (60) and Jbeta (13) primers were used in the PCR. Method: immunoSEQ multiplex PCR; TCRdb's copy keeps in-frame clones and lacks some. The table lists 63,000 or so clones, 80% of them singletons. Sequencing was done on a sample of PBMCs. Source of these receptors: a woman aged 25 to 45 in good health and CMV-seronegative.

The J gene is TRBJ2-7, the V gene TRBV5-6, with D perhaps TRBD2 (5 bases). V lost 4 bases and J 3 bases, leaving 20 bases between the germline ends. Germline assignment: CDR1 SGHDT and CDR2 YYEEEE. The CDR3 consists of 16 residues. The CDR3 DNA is TGTGCCAGCAGCCGAGATCCGGGAAAGGCAAACTACGAGCAGTACTTC. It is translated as CASSRDPGKANYEQYF.

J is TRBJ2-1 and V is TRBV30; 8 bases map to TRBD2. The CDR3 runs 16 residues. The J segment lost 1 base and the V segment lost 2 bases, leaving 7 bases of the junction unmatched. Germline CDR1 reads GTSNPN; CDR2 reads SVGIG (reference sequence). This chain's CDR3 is CAWSKKGGRSYNEQFF. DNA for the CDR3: TGTGCCTGGAGTAAAAAGGGCGGGAGGTCCTACAATGAGCAGTTCTTC.

CDR3 bases: TGCGCCAGCAGCCACGGCCGACAACGGTACTTC. This encodes CASSHGRQRYF. The chain employs TRBV4-1 and TRBJ2-7, with D unresolved. Germline V CDR1 and CDR2: MGHRA, YSYEKL. The ends were cut back, 3 bases at V and 12 bases at J, with 12 bases in the middle. The CDR3 extends over 11 amino acids.

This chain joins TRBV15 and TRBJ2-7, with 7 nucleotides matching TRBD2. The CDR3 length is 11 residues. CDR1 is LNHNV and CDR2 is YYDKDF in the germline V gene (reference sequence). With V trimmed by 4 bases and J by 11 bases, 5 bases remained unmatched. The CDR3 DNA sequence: TGTGCCACCAGCATAGGGACTATGGAGTACTTC. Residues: CATSIGTMEYF.

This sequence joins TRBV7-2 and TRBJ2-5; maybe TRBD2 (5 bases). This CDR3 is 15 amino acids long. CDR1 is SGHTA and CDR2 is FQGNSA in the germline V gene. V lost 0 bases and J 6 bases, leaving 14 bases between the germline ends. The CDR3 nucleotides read TGTGCCAGCAGCTTAGCGGAAATAGCGACGAAGACCCAGTACTTC. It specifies CASSLAEIATKTQYF.

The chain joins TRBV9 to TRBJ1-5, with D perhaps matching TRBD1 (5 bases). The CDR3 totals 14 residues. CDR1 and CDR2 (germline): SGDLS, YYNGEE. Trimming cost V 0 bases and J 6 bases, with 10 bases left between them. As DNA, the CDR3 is TGTGCCAGCAGCGTAGGACAGACGGGTCAGCCCCAGCATTTT. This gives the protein CASSVGQTGQPQHF.

CDR3 in amino acids: CAWSVRGTGGYTF. The CDR3 DNA reads TGTGCCTGGAGTGTACGGGGAACGGGTGGCTACACCTTC. V and J are TRBV30 and TRBJ1-2; D unresolved. This CDR3 contains 13 residues. The V end lost 0 bases, the J end lost 7 bases, and 12 bases lay between the germline ends. The V gene's germline CDR1 is GTSNPN and CDR2 SVGIG (reference sequence).

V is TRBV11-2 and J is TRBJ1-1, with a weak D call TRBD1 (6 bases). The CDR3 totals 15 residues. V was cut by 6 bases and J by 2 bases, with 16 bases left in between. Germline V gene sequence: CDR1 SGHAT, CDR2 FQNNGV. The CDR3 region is CASSSNGQTNTEAFF. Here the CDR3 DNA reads TGTGCCAGCAGTAGTAACGGACAGACTAACACTGAAGCTTTCTTT.

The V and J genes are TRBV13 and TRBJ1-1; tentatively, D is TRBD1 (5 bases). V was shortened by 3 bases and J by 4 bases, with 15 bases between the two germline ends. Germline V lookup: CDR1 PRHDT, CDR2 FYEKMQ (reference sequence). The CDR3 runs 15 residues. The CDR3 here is CASSFRRGEATEAFF. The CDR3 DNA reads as TGTGCCAGCAGCTTCCGGAGAGGGGAGGCCACTGAAGCTTTCTTT.

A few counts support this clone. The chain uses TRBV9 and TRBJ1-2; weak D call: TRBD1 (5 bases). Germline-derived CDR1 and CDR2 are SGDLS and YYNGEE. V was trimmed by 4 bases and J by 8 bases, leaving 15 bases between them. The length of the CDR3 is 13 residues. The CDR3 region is CASSMNGGEGYTF. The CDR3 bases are TGTGCCAGCAGCATGAATGGAGGGGAAGGCTACACCTTC.

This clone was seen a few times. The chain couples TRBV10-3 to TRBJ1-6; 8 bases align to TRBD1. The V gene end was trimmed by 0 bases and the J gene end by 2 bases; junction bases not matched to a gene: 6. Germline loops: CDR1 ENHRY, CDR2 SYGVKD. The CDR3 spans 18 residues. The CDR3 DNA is TGTGCCATCAGTGAGTCAGGAACAGGGGGGACCTATAATTCACCCCTCCACTTT. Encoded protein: CAISESGTGGTYNSPLHF.

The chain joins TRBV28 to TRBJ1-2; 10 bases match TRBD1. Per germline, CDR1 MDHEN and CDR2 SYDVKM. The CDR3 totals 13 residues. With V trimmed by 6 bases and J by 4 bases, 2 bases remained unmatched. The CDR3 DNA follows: TGTGCCAGCAGGACAGGGGGCAGCTATGGCTACACCTTC. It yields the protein CASRTGGSYGYTF.

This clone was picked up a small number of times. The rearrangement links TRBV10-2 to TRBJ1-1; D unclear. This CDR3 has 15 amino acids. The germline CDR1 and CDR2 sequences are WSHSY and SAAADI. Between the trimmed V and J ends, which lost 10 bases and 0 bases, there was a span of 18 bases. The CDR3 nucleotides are TGCGCCACCCTCCGAGGGTCAGTGATGAACACTGAAGCTTTCTTT. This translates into CATLRGSVMNTEAFF.

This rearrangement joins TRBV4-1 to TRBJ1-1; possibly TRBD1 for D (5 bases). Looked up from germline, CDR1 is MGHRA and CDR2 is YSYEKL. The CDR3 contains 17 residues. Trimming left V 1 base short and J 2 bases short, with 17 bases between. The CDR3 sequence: CASSQGYVRGVNTEAFF. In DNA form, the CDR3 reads TGCGCCAGCAGCCAAGGGTATGTGCGGGGGGTCAACACTGAAGCTTTCTTT.

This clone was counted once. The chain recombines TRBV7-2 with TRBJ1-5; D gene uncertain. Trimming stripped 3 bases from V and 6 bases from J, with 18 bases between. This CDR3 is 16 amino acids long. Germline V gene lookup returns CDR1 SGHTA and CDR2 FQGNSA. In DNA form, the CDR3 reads TGTGCCAGCAGCTTCAGCCCCGGGGTCGGGCGTCAGCCCCAGCATTTT. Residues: CASSFSPGVGRQPQHF. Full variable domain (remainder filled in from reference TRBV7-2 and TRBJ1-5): GAGVSQSPSNKVTEKGKDVELRCDPISGHTALYWYRQSLGQGLEFLIYFQGNSAPDKSGLPSDRFSAERTGGSVSTLTIQRTQQEDSAVYLCASSFSPGVGRQPQHFGDGTRLSIL.

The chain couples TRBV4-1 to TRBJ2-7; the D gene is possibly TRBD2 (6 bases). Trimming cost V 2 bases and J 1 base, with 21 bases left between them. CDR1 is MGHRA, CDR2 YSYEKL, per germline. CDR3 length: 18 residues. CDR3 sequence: CASSQPSGVVAESYEQYF. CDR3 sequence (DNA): TGCGCCAGCAGCCAACCCTCCGGGGTGGTAGCGGAGTCCTACGAGCAGTACTTC.

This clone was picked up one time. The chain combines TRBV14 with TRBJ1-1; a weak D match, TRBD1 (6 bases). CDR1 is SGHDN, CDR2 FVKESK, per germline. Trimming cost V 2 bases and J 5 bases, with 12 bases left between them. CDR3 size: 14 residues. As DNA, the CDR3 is TGTGCCAGCAGCCAATTCGGGGGGCATACTGAAGCTTTCTTT. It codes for CASSQFGGHTEAFF.

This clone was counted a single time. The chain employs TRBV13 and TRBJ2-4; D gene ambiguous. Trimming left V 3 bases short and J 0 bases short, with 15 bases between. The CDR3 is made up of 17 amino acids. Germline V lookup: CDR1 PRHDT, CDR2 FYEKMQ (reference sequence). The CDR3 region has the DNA TGTGCCAGCAGCTTGGGCAGTAGGTCTCTAGCCAAAAACATTCAGTACTTC. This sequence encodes CASSLGSRSLAKNIQYF.

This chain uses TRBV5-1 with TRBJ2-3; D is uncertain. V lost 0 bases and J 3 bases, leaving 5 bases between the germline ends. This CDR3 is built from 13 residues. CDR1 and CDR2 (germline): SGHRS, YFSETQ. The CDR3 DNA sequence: TGCGCCAGCAGCTTGGTTCCGACAGATACGCAGTATTTT. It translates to CASSLVPTDTQYF.

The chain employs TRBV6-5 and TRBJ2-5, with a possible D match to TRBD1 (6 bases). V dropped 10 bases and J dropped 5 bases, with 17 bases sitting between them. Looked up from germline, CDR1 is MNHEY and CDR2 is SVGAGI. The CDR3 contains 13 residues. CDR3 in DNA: TGTGCCACGAGTCCAGGGGAAACGGAGACCCAGTACTTC. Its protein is CATSPGETETQYF.

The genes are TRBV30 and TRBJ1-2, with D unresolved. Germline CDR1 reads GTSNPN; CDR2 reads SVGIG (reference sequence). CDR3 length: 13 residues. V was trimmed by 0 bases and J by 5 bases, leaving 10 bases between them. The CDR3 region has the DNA TGTGCCTGGAGTGTCCGAGGGATTTATGGCTACACCTTC. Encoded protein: CAWSVRGIYGYTF.

In DNA form, the CDR3 reads TGTGCCAGCAGTGTTGGGCAGGGAAGCGAAAAACTGTTTTTT. Amino acid sequence: CASSVGQGSEKLFF. The rearrangement links TRBV6-1 to TRBJ1-4; perhaps TRBD1 as D (5 bases). Between the trimmed V and J ends, which lost 4 bases and 8 bases, there was a span of 14 bases. This CDR3 contains 14 residues. Germline CDR1 and CDR2: MNHNS and SASEGT.

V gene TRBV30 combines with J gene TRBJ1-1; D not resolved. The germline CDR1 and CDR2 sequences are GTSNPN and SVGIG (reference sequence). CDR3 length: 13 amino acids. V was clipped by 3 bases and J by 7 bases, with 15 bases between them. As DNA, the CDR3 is TGTGCCTGGAGGGGTGGAGGAGAACTTGAAGCTTTCTTT. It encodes CAWRGGGELEAFF.

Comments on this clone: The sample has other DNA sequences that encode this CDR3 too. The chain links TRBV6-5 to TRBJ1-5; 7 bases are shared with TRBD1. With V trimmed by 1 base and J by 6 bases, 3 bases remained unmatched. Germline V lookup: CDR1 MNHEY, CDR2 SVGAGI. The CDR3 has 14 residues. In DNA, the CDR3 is TGTGCCAGCAGTTACTACAGGGGAGGTCAGCCCCAGCATTTT. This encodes CASSYYRGGQPQHF.

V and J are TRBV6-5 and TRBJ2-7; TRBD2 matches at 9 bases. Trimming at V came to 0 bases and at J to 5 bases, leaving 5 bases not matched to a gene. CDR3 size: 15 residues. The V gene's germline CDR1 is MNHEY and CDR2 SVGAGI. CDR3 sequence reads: CASSYSWLAGNEQYF. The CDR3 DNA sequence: TGTGCCAGCAGTTACTCATGGCTAGCGGGAAACGAGCAGTACTTC.